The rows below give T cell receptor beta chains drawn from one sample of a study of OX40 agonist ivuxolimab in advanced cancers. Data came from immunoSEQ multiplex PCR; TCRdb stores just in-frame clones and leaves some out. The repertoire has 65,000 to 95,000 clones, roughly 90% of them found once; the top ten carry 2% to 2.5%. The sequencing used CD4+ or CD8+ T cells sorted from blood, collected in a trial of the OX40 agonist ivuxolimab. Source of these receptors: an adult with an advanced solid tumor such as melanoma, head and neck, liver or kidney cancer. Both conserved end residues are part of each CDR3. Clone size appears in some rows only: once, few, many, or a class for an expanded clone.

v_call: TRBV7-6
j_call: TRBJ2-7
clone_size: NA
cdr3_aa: CASSLNPGPYEQYF

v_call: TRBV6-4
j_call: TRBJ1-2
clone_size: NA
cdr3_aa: CANQTTYYGYTF

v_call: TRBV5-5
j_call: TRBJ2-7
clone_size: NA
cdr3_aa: CASSLGPSSYEQYF

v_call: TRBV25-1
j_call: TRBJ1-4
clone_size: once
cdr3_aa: CASREEGPNEKLFF

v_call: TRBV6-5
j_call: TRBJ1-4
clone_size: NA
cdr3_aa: CASSYSVQRNEKLFF

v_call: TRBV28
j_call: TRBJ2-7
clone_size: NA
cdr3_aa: CASSRWTGGEEQYF

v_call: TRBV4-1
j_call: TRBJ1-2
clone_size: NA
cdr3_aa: CASSQSEQGSVGYTF

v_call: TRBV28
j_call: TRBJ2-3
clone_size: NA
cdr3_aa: CASSLTSPNTQYF

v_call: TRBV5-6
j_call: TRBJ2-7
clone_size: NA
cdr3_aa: CASSWGLAGSYEQYF

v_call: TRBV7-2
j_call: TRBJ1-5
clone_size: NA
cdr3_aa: CASSLGQGDSQPQHF

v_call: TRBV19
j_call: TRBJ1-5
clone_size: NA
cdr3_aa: CASSMDLGQNQPQHF

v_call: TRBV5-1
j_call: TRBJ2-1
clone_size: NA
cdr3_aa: CASSLGLAEYNEQFF

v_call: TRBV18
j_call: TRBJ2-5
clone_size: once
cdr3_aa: CASSPPLGQGFRETQYF

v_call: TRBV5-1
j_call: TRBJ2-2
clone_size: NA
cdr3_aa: CASSPLRGSIGELFF

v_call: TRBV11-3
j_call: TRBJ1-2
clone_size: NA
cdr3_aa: CASSLGGDLNYGYTF

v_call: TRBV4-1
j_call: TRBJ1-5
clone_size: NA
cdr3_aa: CASSQVYRGDGNQPQHF

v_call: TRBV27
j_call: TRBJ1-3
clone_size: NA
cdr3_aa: CASSPRDGRGNTIYF

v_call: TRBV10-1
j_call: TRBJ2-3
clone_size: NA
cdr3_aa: CASSPGQGRTDTQYF

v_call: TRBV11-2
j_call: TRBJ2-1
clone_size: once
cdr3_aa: CASSLVTGSYNEQFF

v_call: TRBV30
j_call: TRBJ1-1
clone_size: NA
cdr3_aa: CAWSSQGRANTEAFF

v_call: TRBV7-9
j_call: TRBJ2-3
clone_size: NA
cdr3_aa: CASSTPGHNTQYF

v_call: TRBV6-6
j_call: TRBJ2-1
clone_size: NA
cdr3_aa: CASTFRRTANEQFF

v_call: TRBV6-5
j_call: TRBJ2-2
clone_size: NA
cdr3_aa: CASSYDNTGELFF

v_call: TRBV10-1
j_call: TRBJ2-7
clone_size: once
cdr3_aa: CASGGQGLLEQYF

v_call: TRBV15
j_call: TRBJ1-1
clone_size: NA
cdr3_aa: CATSRVRGAGTEAFF

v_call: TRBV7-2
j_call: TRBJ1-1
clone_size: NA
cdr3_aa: CAEHRGQGTEAFF

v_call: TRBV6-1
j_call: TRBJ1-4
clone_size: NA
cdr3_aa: CASSPRKGPNEKLFF

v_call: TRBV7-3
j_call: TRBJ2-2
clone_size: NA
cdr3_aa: CASSLVAGATNTGELFF

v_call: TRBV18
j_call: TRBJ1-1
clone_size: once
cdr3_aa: CASALEAVGDTEAFF

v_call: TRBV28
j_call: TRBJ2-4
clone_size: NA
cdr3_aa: CASSLPGQLAKNIQYF

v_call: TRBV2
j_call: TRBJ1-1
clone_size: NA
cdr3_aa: CASSRGLMNTEAFF

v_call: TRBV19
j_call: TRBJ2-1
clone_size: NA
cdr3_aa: CASSIVGEQFF

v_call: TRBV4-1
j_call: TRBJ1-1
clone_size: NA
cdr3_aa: CASSRGHGTVNTEAFF

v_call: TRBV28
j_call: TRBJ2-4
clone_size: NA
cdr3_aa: CASSPVRPLAKNIQYF

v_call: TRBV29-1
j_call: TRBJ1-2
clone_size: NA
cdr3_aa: CSVEHSGVGMYGYTF

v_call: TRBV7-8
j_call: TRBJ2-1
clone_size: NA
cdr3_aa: CASSSLAGEVAEQFF

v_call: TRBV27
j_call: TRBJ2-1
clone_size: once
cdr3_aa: CASRSELGAYNEQFF

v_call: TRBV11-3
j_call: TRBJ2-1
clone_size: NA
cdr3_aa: CASSLRSGSYNEQFF

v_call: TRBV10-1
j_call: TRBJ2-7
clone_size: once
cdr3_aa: CASSESPDAKQYF

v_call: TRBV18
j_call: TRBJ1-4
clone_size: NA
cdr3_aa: CASSLQVIGTTNEKLFF

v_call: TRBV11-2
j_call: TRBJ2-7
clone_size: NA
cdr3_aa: CASSYGRADLYEQYF

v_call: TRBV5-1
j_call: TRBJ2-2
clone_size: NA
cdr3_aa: CASSSFRQGTGELFF

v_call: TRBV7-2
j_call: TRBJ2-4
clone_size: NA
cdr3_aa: CASSLSAGDIQYF

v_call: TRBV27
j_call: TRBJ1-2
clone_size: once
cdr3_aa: CASSLRGYGYTF

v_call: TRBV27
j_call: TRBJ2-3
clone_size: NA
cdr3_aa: CASSWDRGRSDTQYF

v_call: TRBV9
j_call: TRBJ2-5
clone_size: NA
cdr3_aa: CASSVDRGRGETQYF

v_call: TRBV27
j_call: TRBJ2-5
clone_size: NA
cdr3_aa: CASSPRLAGDKTQYF

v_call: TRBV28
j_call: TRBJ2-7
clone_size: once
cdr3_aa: CASGSGLAVYEQYF

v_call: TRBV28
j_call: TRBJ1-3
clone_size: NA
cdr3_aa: CASSLYRVRRIFQLSGNTIYF

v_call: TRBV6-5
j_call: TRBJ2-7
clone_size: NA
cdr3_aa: CASSPLGRGTYEQYF

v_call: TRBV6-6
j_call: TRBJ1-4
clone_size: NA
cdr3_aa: CASSYRTGREKLFF

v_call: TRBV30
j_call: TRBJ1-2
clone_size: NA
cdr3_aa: CAWSVLQGTLAGYTF

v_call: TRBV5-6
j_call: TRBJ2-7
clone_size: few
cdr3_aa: CASSPNRGEQYF

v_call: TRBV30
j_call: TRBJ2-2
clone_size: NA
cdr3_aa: CAWSRQSTGELFF

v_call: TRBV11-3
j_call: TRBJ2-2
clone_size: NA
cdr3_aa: CASSLGGQPGELFF

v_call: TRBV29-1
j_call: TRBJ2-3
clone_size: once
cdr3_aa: CSSTGTLSTDTQYF

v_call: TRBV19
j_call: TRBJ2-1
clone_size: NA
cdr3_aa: CASTQTGGNQQFF

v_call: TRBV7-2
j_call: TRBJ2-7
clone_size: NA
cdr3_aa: CASSLGDRVGEQYF

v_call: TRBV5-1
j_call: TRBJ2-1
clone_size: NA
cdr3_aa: CASSLVAGGLNEQFF